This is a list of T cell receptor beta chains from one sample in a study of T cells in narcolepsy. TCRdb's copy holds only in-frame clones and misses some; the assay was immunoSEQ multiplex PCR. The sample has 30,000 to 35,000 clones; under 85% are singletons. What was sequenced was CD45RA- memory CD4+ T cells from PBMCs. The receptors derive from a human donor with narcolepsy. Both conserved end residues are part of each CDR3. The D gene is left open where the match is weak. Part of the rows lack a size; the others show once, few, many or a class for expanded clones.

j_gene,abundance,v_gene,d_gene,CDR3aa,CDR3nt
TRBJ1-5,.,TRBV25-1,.,CASSAPQPQHF,TGTGCCAGCAGTGCCCCTCAGCCCCAGCATTTT
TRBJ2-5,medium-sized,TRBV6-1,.,CASSEYSKGTQYF,TGTGCCAGCAGTGAATACAGTAAAGGGACCCAGTACTTC
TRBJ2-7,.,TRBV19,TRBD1,CASSLTGKGEQYF,TGTGCCAGTAGTCTGACAGGGAAAGGCGAGCAGTACTTC
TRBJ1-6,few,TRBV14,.,CASSQEGRGPLHF,TGTGCCAGCAGCCAAGAAGGGAGGGGACCCCTCCACTTT
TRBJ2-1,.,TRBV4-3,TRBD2,CASSRGLAGPNEQFF,TGCGCCAGCAGCCGCGGACTAGCGGGGCCCAATGAGCAGTTCTTC
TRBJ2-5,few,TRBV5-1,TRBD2,CASSLALLGTRTGETQYF,TGCGCCAGCAGCTTGGCTCTGTTGGGGACTAGGACGGGAGAGACCCAGTACTTC
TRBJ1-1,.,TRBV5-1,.,CASSKGTQNTEAFF,TGCGCCAGCAGCAAAGGGACACAGAACACTGAAGCTTTCTTT
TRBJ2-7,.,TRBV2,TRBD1,CASSDPDRGREQYF,TGTGCCAGCAGTGACCCTGACAGGGGGCGAGAGCAGTACTTC
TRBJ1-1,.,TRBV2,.,CASRLRGSNTEAFF,TGTGCCAGCAGGTTGAGGGGGTCTAACACTGAAGCTTTCTTT
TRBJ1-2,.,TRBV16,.,CASSQTPLTGGYTF,TGTGCCAGCAGCCAAACTCCCTTGACGGGTGGCTACACCTTC
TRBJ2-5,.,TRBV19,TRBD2,CASNQRGPGETQYF,TGTGCCAGTAATCAGCGGGGGCCCGGGGAGACCCAGTACTTC
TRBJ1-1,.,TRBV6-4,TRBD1,CASSDSSEGTAYQMNTEAFF,TGTGCCAGCAGTGACTCGAGCGAAGGGACAGCCTATCAAATGAACACTGAAGCTTTCTTT
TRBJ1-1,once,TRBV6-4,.,CASSDSGRGYTEAFF,TGTGCCAGCAGTGACTCGGGGAGGGGGTACACTGAAGCTTTCTTT
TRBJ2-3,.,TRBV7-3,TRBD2,CASSLGGGRDTQYF,TGTGCCAGCAGCTTAGGCGGGGGGAGAGATACGCAGTATTTT
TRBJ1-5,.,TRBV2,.,CASYLGGVQPQHF,TGTGCCAGCTACTTGGGGGGCGTTCAGCCCCAGCATTTT
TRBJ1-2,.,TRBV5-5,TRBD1,CASSLDRGKYGYTF,TGTGCCAGCAGCTTAGACAGGGGCAAGTATGGCTACACCTTC
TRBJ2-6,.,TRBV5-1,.,CASSLEGYGANVLTF,TGCGCCAGCAGCTTGGAGGGGTATGGGGCCAACGTCCTGACTTTC
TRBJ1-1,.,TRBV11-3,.,CASSFVANTEAFF,TGTGCCAGCAGCTTCGTGGCGAACACTGAAGCTTTCTTT
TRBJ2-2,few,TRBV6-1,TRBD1,CASSEDRGRATGELFF,TGTGCCAGCAGTGAAGATAGGGGGCGTGCCACCGGGGAGCTGTTTTTT
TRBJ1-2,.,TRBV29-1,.,CSVEVPRNYGYTF,TGCAGCGTTGAAGTCCCCAGAAACTATGGCTACACCTTC
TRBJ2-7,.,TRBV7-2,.,CASSLDPGIAYEQYF,TGTGCCAGCAGCTTAGACCCAGGTATAGCCTACGAGCAGTACTTC
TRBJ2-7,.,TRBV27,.,CASSPPGPYEQYF,TGTGCCAGCAGTCCCCCGGGGCCCTACGAGCAGTACTTC
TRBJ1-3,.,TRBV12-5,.,CASGLALQGGTGNTIYF,TGTGCTAGTGGTTTGGCCTTACAGGGAGGGACTGGAAACACCATATATTTT
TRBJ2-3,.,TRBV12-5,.,CASGLVRGFTDTQYF,TGTGCTAGTGGTTTGGTACGGGGTTTCACAGATACGCAGTATTTT
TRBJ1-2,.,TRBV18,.,CASSPIERVGYTF,TGTGCCAGCTCACCCATCGAGAGGGTCGGCTACACCTTC
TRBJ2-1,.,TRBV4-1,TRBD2,CASSQPESGGARNEQFF,TGCGCCAGCAGCCAGCCGGAGAGCGGGGGGGCGAGAAATGAGCAGTTCTTC
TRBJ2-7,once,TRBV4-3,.,CASSQGGAALYEQYF,TGCGCCAGCAGCCAAGGGGGGGCTGCTCTCTACGAGCAGTACTTC